The clone carrying this T cell receptor (beta chain) was picked up many times. No antigen is known for it. Unique molecular identifiers tagged the TCRbeta library. TCRdb analysed the PCR reads with MiXCR anew, one entry per CDR3 protein. The table has hundreds of thousands of distinct CDR3 sequences, around a tenth seen once. This entry comes from a study of T-cell reconstitution after alpha-beta-depleted transplantation in children. The V gene lost 1 base and the J gene lost 0 bases, with 11 bases spanning the gap. Per the germline V gene, CDR1 is SQVTM and CDR2 is ANQGSEA. This CDR3 is built from 15 residues. Study-wide points: Expanded clones from the graft, numbering several hundred, reportedly supplied alpha-beta T cells about two months after transplant. Recipient T cells and thymic progenitors that survived were the source of the high TCRbeta diversity seen at day 60 in some patients.

The chain employs TRBV29-1 and TRBJ2-3; D assignment may be TRBD1 or TRBD2 (5 bases each). The starting material was peripheral blood, obtained 180 days after TCRalphabeta/CD19-depleted stem cell transplant. The sequence came from a male patient between 2 and 10 years old who had a stem cell transplant for chronic granulomatous disease, so the T cells may come from the graft donor. CDR3 in amino acids: CSVEARDPSTDTQYF. The CDR3, as DNA: TGCAGCGTTGAAGCGAGGGACCCTAGCACAGATACGCAGTATTTT.